Below are 13 T cell receptor beta chains sequenced from a single sample in a study of T-cell reconstitution after alpha-beta-depleted transplantation in children. The library targeted TCRbeta and was prepared with unique molecular identifiers. From the PCR reads, TCRdb called clonotypes with MiXCR, one entry per CDR3 protein. The table has 500,000 to 750,000 distinct CDR3 sequences, 10% to 15% seen once. The sequencing here drew on PBMCs, mostly from graft donor cells, taken 360 days after TCRalphabeta/CD19-depleted stem cell transplant. All receptors derive from a male patient younger than 18 who had a stem cell transplant for acute myeloid leukemia, so the T cells may come from the graft donor.

This clonotype was counted between two and nine times. The chain joins TRBV4-2 to TRBJ2-1; possibly TRBD1 or TRBD2 for D (5 bases each). V lost 4 bases and J 4 bases, leaving 14 bases between the germline ends. This CDR3 comprises 15 residues. Germline V lookup: CDR1 LGHNA, CDR2 YNFKEQ. Here the CDR3 DNA reads TGTGCCAGCAGCCCCCGGGACGGGGAATACAATGAGCAGTTCTTC. This codes for CASSPRDGEYNEQFF.

This clonotype was counted a few times. This chain uses TRBV7-6 with TRBJ1-5; D is ambiguous. V lost 1 base to trimming and J lost 0 bases, with 19 bases between them. Looked up from germline, CDR1 is SGHVS and CDR2 is FNYEAQ. CDR3 length: 19 residues. CDR3 coding DNA: TGTGCCAGCAGCTTAGGACCCCCCACGGGTTCAAATAGCAATCAGCCCCAGCATTTT. It is translated as CASSLGPPTGSNSNQPQHF.

J is TRBJ2-1 and V is TRBV11-2; TRBD2 agrees at 8 bases. V dropped 6 bases and J dropped 3; count of bases not matched to a gene: 16. The CDR3 extends over 18 amino acids. Germline CDR1 SGHAT, CDR2 FQNNGV. CDR3 in DNA: TGTGCCAGCAGGCCCTTCGTTCTCCAGGGACTAGACTACAATGAGCAGTTCTTC. Translating it yields CASRPFVLQGLDYNEQFF. The whole variable domain, remainder taken from reference TRBV11-2 and TRBJ2-1, is EAGVAQSPRYKIIEKRQSVAFWCNPISGHATLYWYQQILGQGPKLLIQFQNNGVVDDSQLPKDRFSAERLKGVDSTLKIQPAKLEDSAVYLCASRPFVLQGLDYNEQFFGPGTRLTVL.

This clonotype turned up a few times. This CDR3 is CASSRAQPQETQYF. Here the CDR3 DNA reads TGTGCCAGCAGCCGCGCTCAACCCCAAGAGACCCAGTACTTC. The chain recombines TRBV7-2 with TRBJ2-5; D not resolved. With 5 bases removed from V and 1 base from J, the gap between germline ends came to 11 bases. The CDR3 runs to 14 residues. Looked up from germline, CDR1 is SGHTA and CDR2 is FQGNSA.

The gene calls are TRBV21-1 and TRBJ2-3; TRBD1, the table's D call, was not compared with the DNA. TRBV21-1 is an annotated pseudogene. This CDR3 is built from 16 residues. CDR3 sequence: CASSAPGADATDTQYF. The CDR3 DNA reads TGTGCCAGCAGCGCCCCGGGGGCAGACGCCACAGATACGCAGTATTTT.

The chain employs TRBV7-6 and TRBJ2-7; 9 bases are shared with TRBD1. V shed 1 base, J shed 0 bases, and the junction held 10 bases outside the gene matches. There are 18 residues in the CDR3. Germline values: CDR1 SGHVS, CDR2 FNYEAQ. CDR3 protein: CASSLGRDRAYVSYEQYF. The CDR3 region has the DNA TGTGCCAGCAGCTTAGGCCGGGACAGGGCTTACGTCTCCTACGAGCAGTACTTC.

This clonotype was found many times. The J gene is TRBJ1-1, the V gene TRBV29-1; a possible D gene is TRBD1 (6 bases). Germline V lookup: CDR1 SQVTM, CDR2 ANQGSEA. The germline V and J ends were trimmed by 4 bases and 11 bases, with 8 bases remaining between them. This CDR3 is 9 amino acids long. The CDR3 DNA reads TGCAGCGTTGCAGGGGAGGCTTTCTTT. It encodes CSVAGEAFF.

This clonotype has more than one count but fewer than ten. The chain uses TRBV25-1 and TRBJ2-5, with 8 bases fitting TRBD2. The junction had 5 bases not matched to a gene; V was cut back by 1 base and J by 1 base. The length of the CDR3 is 16 residues. The V gene's germline CDR1 is MGHDK and CDR2 SYGVNS. In DNA, the CDR3 is TGTGCCAGCAGTGAATTCGGGGGGGGCGGCCAAGAGACCCAGTACTTC. Translating it yields CASSEFGGGGQETQYF. Full variable domain (remainder filled in from reference TRBV25-1 and TRBJ2-5): EADIYQTPRYLVIGTGKKITLECSQTMGHDKMYWYQQDPGMELHLIHYSYGVNSTEKGDLSSESTVSRIRTEHFPLTLESARPSHTSQYLCASSEFGGGGQETQYFGPGTRLLVL.

This clonotype was detected only a few times. The chain has TRBV11-2 and TRBJ2-1, with 10 bases aligning to TRBD2. CDR1 and CDR2 from the germline V gene are SGHAT and FQNNGV. V trimming: 2 bases; J trimming: 2 bases; junction bases outside the gene matches: 9. This CDR3 spans 18 amino acids. CDR3 sequence (DNA): TGTGCCAGCAGCTTACGAGGGGGTAGCGGGGGGACCTACAATGAGCAGTTCTTC. Its translation is CASSLRGGSGGTYNEQFF.

This clonotype was recorded a few times. The chain couples TRBV11-1 to TRBJ2-5; TRBD1 agrees at 8 bases. J was trimmed by 3 bases and V by 4 bases; bases with no gene match: 16. This CDR3 is built from 18 residues. In germline, CDR1 is SGHAT, CDR2 FQDESV (reference sequence). CDR3: CASSSNTRTGTRKETQYF. CDR3 nucleotide sequence: TGTGCCAGCAGCTCAAACACCCGGACAGGGACGAGGAAAGAGACCCAGTACTTC.

The chain employs TRBV4-2 and TRBJ2-5, with no clear D. Germline V gives CDR1 LGHNA, CDR2 YNFKEQ. CDR3 length equals 13 residues. V was shortened by 1 base and J by 5 bases, with 8 bases between the two germline ends. The CDR3 sequence: CASSQGRFETQYF. The CDR3 DNA is TGTGCCAGCAGCCAAGGTCGGTTCGAGACCCAGTACTTC.

J is TRBJ2-1 and V is TRBV27, with a weak D call TRBD1 (7 bases). Germline CDR1 reads MNHEY; CDR2 reads SMNVEV (reference sequence). V lost 5 bases to trimming and J lost 1 base, with 18 bases between them. The CDR3 extends over 17 amino acids. CDR3 in amino acids: CASSRYKQGTSYNEQFF. DNA of the CDR3: TGTGCCAGCAGTAGGTATAAACAGGGGACTTCCTACAATGAGCAGTTCTTC.

J is TRBJ2-5 and V is TRBV28, with 9 bases that match TRBD2. CDR1 and CDR2 (germline): MDHEN, SYDVKM. Losses at the gene ends were 2 bases for V and 5 bases for J; bases not matched to a gene: 6. This CDR3 spans 15 amino acids. This chain's CDR3 is CASSLGEREAETQYF. In DNA form, the CDR3 reads TGTGCCAGCAGTTTAGGAGAGCGGGAGGCGGAGACCCAGTACTTC.